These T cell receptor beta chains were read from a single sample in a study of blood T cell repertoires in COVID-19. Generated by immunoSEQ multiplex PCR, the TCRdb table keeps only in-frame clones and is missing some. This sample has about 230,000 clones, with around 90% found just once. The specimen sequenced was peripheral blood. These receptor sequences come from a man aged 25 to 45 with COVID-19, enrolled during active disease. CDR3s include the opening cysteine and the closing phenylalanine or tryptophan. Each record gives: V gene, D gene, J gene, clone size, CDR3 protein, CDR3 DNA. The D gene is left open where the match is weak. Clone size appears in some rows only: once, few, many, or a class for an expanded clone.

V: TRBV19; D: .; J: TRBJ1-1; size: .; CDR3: CASSILQWAEAFF; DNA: TGTGCCAGTAGTATCCTTCAATGGGCAGAAGCTTTCTTT
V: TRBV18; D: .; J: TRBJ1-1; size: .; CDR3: CASSPPAGGGSTEAFF; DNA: TGTGCCAGCTCACCACCGGCTGGGGGCGGGAGCACTGAAGCTTTCTTT
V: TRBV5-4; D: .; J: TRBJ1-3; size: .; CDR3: CASTLQGGKGNTIYF; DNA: TGTGCCAGCACACTACAGGGCGGTAAAGGAAACACCATATATTTT
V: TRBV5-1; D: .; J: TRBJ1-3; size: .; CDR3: CASTPGQTGNTIYF; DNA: TGCGCCAGCACCCCTGGGCAAACTGGAAACACCATATATTTT
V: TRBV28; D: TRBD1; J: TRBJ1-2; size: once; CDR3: CASRTTGGNYGYTF; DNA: TGTGCCAGCAGAACTACAGGGGGCAACTATGGCTACACCTTC
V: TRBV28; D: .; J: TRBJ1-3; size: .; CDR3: CASYKGGVTGNTIYF; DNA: TGTGCCAGCTATAAAGGGGGGGTTACTGGAAACACCATATATTTT
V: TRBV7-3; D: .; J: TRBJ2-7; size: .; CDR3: CASSLGRGKTYEQYF; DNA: TGTGCCAGCAGCTTGGGGCGTGGGAAGACCTACGAGCAGTACTTC
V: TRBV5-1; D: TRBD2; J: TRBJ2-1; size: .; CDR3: CASSSGLAEYEQFF; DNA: TGCGCCAGCAGTTCGGGACTAGCGGAATACGAGCAGTTCTTC
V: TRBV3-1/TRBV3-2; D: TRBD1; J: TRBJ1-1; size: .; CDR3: CASSQAQGAAFF; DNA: TGTGCCAGCAGCCAAGCACAGGGGGCGGCTTTCTTT
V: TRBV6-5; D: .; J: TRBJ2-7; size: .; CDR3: CASSYNARAYEQYF; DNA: TGTGCCAGCAGTTACAACGCCCGCGCCTACGAGCAGTACTTC
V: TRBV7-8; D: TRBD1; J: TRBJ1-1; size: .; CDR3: CASSLQGLNTEAFF; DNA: TGTGCCAGCAGCCTACAGGGGCTGAACACTGAAGCTTTCTTT
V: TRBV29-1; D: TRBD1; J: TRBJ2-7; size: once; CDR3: CSYNQFRGTGTQYEQYF; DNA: TGCAGCTATAACCAGTTTAGAGGGACAGGGACCCAATACGAGCAGTACTTC
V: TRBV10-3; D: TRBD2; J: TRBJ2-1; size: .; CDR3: CAISETSGAYNEQFF; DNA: TGTGCCATCAGTGAAACTAGCGGGGCATACAATGAGCAGTTCTTC
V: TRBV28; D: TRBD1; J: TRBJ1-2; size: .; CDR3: CASSLQGAVNYGYTF; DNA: TGTGCCAGCAGTTTACAGGGGGCAGTGAACTATGGCTACACCTTC
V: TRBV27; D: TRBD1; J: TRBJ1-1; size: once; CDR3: CASSLGGQPNTEAFF; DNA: TGTGCCAGCAGTTTAGGGGGACAGCCGAACACTGAAGCTTTCTTT
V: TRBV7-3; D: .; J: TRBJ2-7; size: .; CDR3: CASSPRPGGGYEQYF; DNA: TGTGCCAGCAGCCCACGGCCAGGGGGAGGTTACGAGCAGTACTTC
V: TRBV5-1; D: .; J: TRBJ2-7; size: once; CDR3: CASSSSGGLPYEQYF; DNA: TGCGCCAGCAGCTCGTCGGGGGGCTTGCCCTACGAGCAGTACTTC
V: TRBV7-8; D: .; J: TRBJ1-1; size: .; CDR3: CASSLDLRLMNTEAFF; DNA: TGTGCCAGCAGCTTAGATTTGCGGCTGATGAACACTGAAGCTTTCTTT
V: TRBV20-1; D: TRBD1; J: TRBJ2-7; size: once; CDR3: CSASGDRSYEQYF; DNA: TGCAGTGCTAGTGGGGACAGATCGTACGAGCAGTACTTC
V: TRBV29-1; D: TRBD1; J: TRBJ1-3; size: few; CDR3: CSVSGQGASGNTIYF; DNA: TGCAGCGTTTCGGGACAGGGGGCCTCTGGAAACACCATATATTTT
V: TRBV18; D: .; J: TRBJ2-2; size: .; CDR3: CASSPPGGDNTGELFF; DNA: TGTGCCAGCTCACCACCTGGAGGGGATAACACCGGGGAGCTGTTTTTT
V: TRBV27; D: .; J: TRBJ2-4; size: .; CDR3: CASKGSMDIQYF; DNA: TGTGCCAGTAAGGGGTCTATGGACATTCAGTACTTC